These 9 T cell receptor beta chains were sequenced from one sample in a study of human T cells and chemical hapten exposure. Time point: pre-sensitization, week 0. Treatment indicated: therapeutic diphenylcyclopropenone sensitization with weekly scalp DPC. Each CDR3 protein is one row after TCRdb ran MiXCR on the RACE reads. In the table there are about 120,000 distinct CDR3 sequences, roughly 12% of which are singletons. Sequencing was performed on whole blood, taken in connection with sensitization to the hapten diphenylcyclopropenone (DPC). These receptors were obtained from a woman aged 18-29 years with alopecia areata. Some clones in this sample may be carry-over from other donors' samples.

The rearrangement links TRBV11-2 to TRBJ2-4; D is unresolved. V shed 2 bases and J shed 1 base, with 15 bases lying between them. This CDR3 region has 17 residues. Germline CDR1 is SGHAT and CDR2 is FQNNGV. CDR3 amino acids: CASSLSEEGRAKNIQYF. In nucleotides, the CDR3 is TGTGCCAGCAGCTTAAGTGAGGAAGGACGGGCCAAAAACATTCAGTACTTC. Full variable domain (missing parts from reference TRBV11-2 and TRBJ2-4): EAGVAQSPRYKIIEKRQSVAFWCNPISGHATLYWYQQILGQGPKLLIQFQNNGVVDDSQLPKDRFSAERLKGVDSTLKIQPAKLEDSAVYLCASSLSEEGRAKNIQYFGAGTRLSVL.

The chain is built from TRBV18 and TRBJ2-2; TRBD2 aligns across 7 bases. The junction had 3 bases not matched to a gene; V was cut back by 2 bases and J by 3 bases. The CDR3 totals 15 residues. Germline CDR1 KGHSH, CDR2 LQKENI. CDR3 sequence (DNA): TGTGCCAGCTCACCAGGGAGGGAGGACACCGGGGAGCTGTTTTTT. Protein sequence: CASSPGREDTGELFF.

A few counts support this clonotype. The V gene is TRBV29-1, the J gene TRBJ2-2; D gene uncertain. This CDR3 comprises 16 residues. Trimming shortened V by 4 bases and J by 1 base, and 16 bases separated the two germline ends. From germline, CDR1 is SQVTM and CDR2 ANQGSEA. In nucleotides, the CDR3 is TGCAGCGTTGCCTACGGGCAGAGAAAGAACACCGGGGAGCTGTTTTTT. Translation: CSVAYGQRKNTGELFF.

This clonotype has ten or more counts. The genes are TRBV11-2 and TRBJ2-6; D gene uncertain. This CDR3 comprises 13 residues. Germline values: CDR1 SGHAT, CDR2 FQNNGV. Trimming took off 6 bases at V and 3 bases at J, with 6 bases between the two ends. CDR3 in amino acids: CASSPDGANVLTF. The CDR3 DNA is TGTGCCAGCAGTCCGGATGGGGCCAACGTCCTGACTTTC.

J is TRBJ2-7 and V is TRBV7-2; 8 nucleotides line up with TRBD2. The CDR3 extends over 14 amino acids. Per germline, CDR1 SGHTA and CDR2 FQGNSA. Unmatched junction bases numbered 8, after V lost 4 bases and J lost 6 bases. CDR3 nucleotides: TGTGCCAGCAGCTCGACGGGACTAGTGGGCGAGCAGTACTTC. Translated, it gives CASSSTGLVGEQYF. Looking up the rest from reference TRBV7-2 and TRBJ2-7 gives the full variable domain: GAGVSQSPSNKVTEKGKDVELRCDPISGHTALYWYRQSLGQGLEFLIYFQGNSAPDKSGLPSDRFSAERTGGSVSTLTIQRTQQEDSAVYLCASSSTGLVGEQYFGPGTRLTVT.

This clonotype was counted a few times. This chain links TRBV4-2 with TRBJ1-4; TRBD1 agrees at 9 bases. This CDR3 is 15 amino acids long. Germline trimming cut 0 bases from V and 8 bases from J; bases unmatched to any gene: 4. In germline, CDR1 is LGHNA, CDR2 YNFKEQ. CDR3 loop: CASSQDGTGIEKLFF. Here the CDR3 DNA reads TGTGCCAGCAGCCAAGACGGGACAGGGATAGAAAAACTGTTTTTT.

This clonotype was counted a few times. V is TRBV4-3 and J is TRBJ1-4; maybe TRBD1 (6 bases). From germline, CDR1 is LGHNA and CDR2 YSLEER. The ends were cut back, 1 base at V and 7 bases at J, with 13 bases in the middle. This CDR3 contains 15 residues. CDR3 loop: CASSQVGGRGEKLFF. Written as DNA, the CDR3 is TGCGCCAGCAGCCAAGTCGGGGGGCGCGGTGAAAAACTGTTTTTT.

At least ten counts were recorded for this clonotype. The genes are TRBV20-1 and TRBJ2-2, with 7 bases identical to TRBD2. V lost 2 bases and J lost 0; bases outside the gene matches: 6. The germline V gene encodes CDR1 DFQATT and CDR2 SNEGSKA (reference sequence). This CDR3 region has 16 residues. This CDR3 reads CSARRQAGPNTGELFF. CDR3 nucleotide sequence: TGCAGTGCTAGACGGCAAGCGGGACCGAACACCGGGGAGCTGTTTTTT.

The chain uses TRBV11-2 and TRBJ2-7; 7 positions agree with TRBD1. The V gene end was trimmed by 6 bases and the J gene end by 9 bases; junction bases not matched to a gene: 14. This CDR3 is built from 14 residues. Germline CDR1 and CDR2: SGHAT and FQNNGV. CDR3 sequence reads: CASRLSATGSGQYF. The CDR3 DNA sequence: TGTGCCAGCAGGCTAAGCGCGACAGGGTCGGGGCAGTACTTC.